The rows below give T cell receptor beta chains drawn from one sample of a study of cytomegalovirus exposure and HLA in healthy donors. Some clones are missing from TCRdb's copy, which holds only in-frame ones; the method was immunoSEQ multiplex PCR. Of 250,000 to 300,000 clones listed, 80% to 90% are singletons. Sequenced input: PBMCs. The origin of the receptors is a young woman in good health and CMV-seronegative. CDR3s include the opening cysteine and the closing phenylalanine or tryptophan. A D gene is named only where the DNA matches it firmly. Clone size is stated in some rows and not others, as once, few, many or a class when expanded.

NA TRBJ2-7 TRBV27 TRBD2 CASRPPGLAARSSYEQYF TGTGCCAGCAGACCGCCGGGACTAGCGGCCCGTAGCTCCTACGAGCAGTACTTC
NA TRBJ2-7 TRBV10-3 TRBD2 CAISEPMAGGTYEQYF TGTGCCATCAGTGAGCCGATGGCGGGGGGCACTTACGAGCAGTACTTC
NA TRBJ2-7 TRBV5-1 NA CASSLGDSGSYEQYF TGCGCCAGCAGCTTGGGAGATTCGGGGTCCTACGAGCAGTACTTC
NA TRBJ1-1 TRBV11-3 NA CASRSPMNTEAFF TGTGCCAGCAGGTCGCCTATGAACACTGAAGCTTTCTTT
NA TRBJ2-7 TRBV6-5 NA CASKDMTGSYEQYF TGTGCCAGCAAAGATATGACAGGATCCTACGAGCAGTACTTC
NA TRBJ2-7 TRBV27 TRBD1 CASSPGPGQGHYEQYF TGTGCCAGCAGTCCAGGTCCGGGACAGGGTCACTACGAGCAGTACTTC
NA TRBJ2-3 TRBV19 TRBD1 CASSSPGQGHTDTQYF TGTGCCAGTAGCTCACCGGGACAGGGTCATACAGATACGCAGTATTTT
NA TRBJ2-7 TRBV5-4 TRBD1 CASRRDRGWDEQYF TGTGCCAGCAGGCGGGACAGGGGGTGGGACGAGCAGTACTTC
NA TRBJ2-1 TRBV11-3 NA CASSPLPGDEQFF TGTGCCAGCAGCCCATTACCCGGTGATGAGCAGTTCTTC
NA TRBJ1-5 TRBV6-1 NA CASRVQGQPQHF TGTGCCAGCAGGGTACAGGGTCAGCCCCAGCATTTT
once TRBJ1-2 TRBV18 NA CASSSPGTRGDGYTF TGTGCCAGCTCATCGCCTGGGACCCGCGGGGATGGCTACACCTTC
NA TRBJ2-1 TRBV9 NA CASSVLTGTQQFF TGTGCCAGCAGCGTACTCACCGGGACTCAGCAGTTCTTC
NA TRBJ1-3 TRBV9 NA CASSVGYRSSGNTIYF TGTGCCAGCAGCGTAGGGTATCGCAGCTCTGGAAACACCATATATTTT
NA TRBJ2-3 TRBV11-2 TRBD1 CASSLRGRQGIDTQYF TGTGCCAGCAGTTTAAGGGGAAGACAGGGGATCGATACGCAGTATTTT
NA TRBJ2-7 TRBV6-4 NA CASSDVPFYEQYF TGTGCCAGCAGTGACGTCCCCTTCTACGAGCAGTACTTC
once TRBJ1-2 TRBV5-6 NA CASDPGGDYGYTF TGTGCCAGTGACCCCGGGGGGGACTATGGCTACACCTTC
NA TRBJ1-5 TRBV12-5 NA CASGIPTMFYQPQHF TGTGCTAGTGGGATCCCTACCATGTTTTATCAGCCCCAGCATTTT
few TRBJ1-1 TRBV4-1 NA CASSQLPGKAFF TGCGCCAGCAGCCAGCTACCGGGTAAGGCTTTCTTT
few TRBJ2-7 TRBV4-1 NA CASSQVQGSYEQYF TGCGCCAGCAGCCAAGTACAGGGCTCCTACGAGCAGTACTTC
NA TRBJ2-5 TRBV2 TRBD2 CATRRTSGLETQYF TGTGCCACCCGACGGACTAGCGGTTTAGAGACCCAGTACTTC